One and the same sample provided the 13 T cell receptor beta chains below, sequenced in a study of blood T cell repertoires in COVID-19 (dated by TCRdb to the early 2020s). The library was built by means of the immunoSEQ multiplex PCR assay. Here the immuneACCESS table is served through TCRdb, limited to in-frame sequences with V and J called. Missing clones are a known gap in these copies; in checked studies unresolved V genes cover under half, and the rest lacks a known reason. The sample contains 300,000 to 350,000 clones, roughly 85% of them found a single time. The top ten clonotypes cover roughly 2.2% of the sample. The specimen sequenced was PBMCs or T cells enriched from blood (not recorded which). All receptors come from a young man who had recovered from COVID-19.

The chain couples TRBV5-1 to TRBJ2-1; TRBD1 agrees at 10 bases. The trim removed 3 bases at V and 6 bases at J, leaving 6 bases unmatched. Germline V gene lookup returns CDR1 SGHRS and CDR2 YFSETQ. This CDR3 is 15 amino acids long. CDR3 protein: CASSSTGGSSNEQFF. CDR3 nucleotide sequence: TGCGCCAGCAGCTCGACAGGGGGCTCGAGCAATGAGCAGTTCTTC.

This clone appeared a single time. The chain is built from TRBV19 and TRBJ1-2; the D gene is possibly TRBD1 (6 bases). Germline values: CDR1 LNHDA, CDR2 SQIVND (reference sequence). With 4 bases removed from V and 8 bases from J, the gap between germline ends came to 20 bases. The CDR3 is made up of 15 amino acids. The CDR3 loop is CASSSEVSRGRGYTF. The CDR3 DNA follows: TGTGCCAGTAGTAGTGAGGTGAGCAGGGGCCGAGGCTACACCTTC.

The chain uses TRBV7-9 and TRBJ2-7, with 7 positions matching TRBD2. V was clipped by 1 base and J by 3 bases; unmatched bases: 6. Germline CDR1 reads SEHNR; CDR2 reads FQNEAQ (reference sequence). The CDR3 is made up of 15 amino acids. The DNA for the CDR3 is TGTGCCAGCAGCTTAGGAACGGGGGGAATCTACGAGCAGTACTTC. This gives the protein CASSLGTGGIYEQYF.

The V and J genes are TRBV7-9 and TRBJ1-5; D is ambiguous. Trimming took 4 bases from V and 0 from J, leaving 7 bases between them. Germline V gene data show CDR1 as SEHNR and CDR2 as FQNEAQ (reference sequence). The CDR3 contains 14 residues. The CDR3 loop is CASSSRSSNQPQHF. CDR3 nucleotide sequence: TGTGCCAGCAGCTCACGTAGTAGCAATCAGCCCCAGCATTTT.

This chain uses TRBV7-3 with TRBJ2-3; 13 bases line up with TRBD2. J was trimmed by 5 bases and V by 0 bases; bases with no gene match: 5. The CDR3 has 17 amino acids. CDR1 and CDR2 (germline): SGHTA, FQGTGA. The CDR3 spells CASSLTGLAGVGDTQYF. The CDR3 DNA is TGTGCCAGCAGCTTAACCGGACTAGCGGGGGTTGGAGATACGCAGTATTTT.

The V and J genes are TRBV7-9 and TRBJ2-7; no clear D. The germline CDR1 and CDR2 sequences are SEHNR and FQNEAQ (reference sequence). The CDR3 covers 14 residues. V lost 5 bases, J lost 6 bases, and 17 bases lay in between. CDR3 amino acids: CASSLSGGPREQYF. The DNA for the CDR3 is TGTGCCAGCAGCCTATCGGGTGGCCCCCGCGAGCAGTACTTC.

The chain recombines TRBV21-1 with TRBJ1-1; the table's D call, TRBD1, was not checked against the DNA. TRBV21-1 is flagged as a pseudogene. The CDR3 covers 13 residues. CDR3 region: CASLRQGAFEAFF. DNA for the CDR3: TGTGCCAGCCTGCGACAGGGCGCTTTCGAAGCTTTCTTT.

The rearrangement links TRBV27 to TRBJ1-3, with a weak D call TRBD1 (5 bases). The V gene's germline CDR1 is MNHEY and CDR2 SMNVEV (reference sequence). This CDR3 spans 15 amino acids. V shed 6 bases and J shed 3 bases, with 15 bases lying between them. The chain's CDR3 is CASRIRAGIGNTIYF. The CDR3 DNA follows: TGTGCCAGCAGGATCAGGGCAGGGATTGGAAACACCATATATTTT.

This sequence joins TRBV9 and TRBJ2-3; 13 bases fit TRBD2. The CDR3 runs to 17 residues. V shed 4 bases and J 1 base; nucleotides not matched to a gene: 6. Germline CDR1 is SGDLS and CDR2 is YYNGEE. The CDR3 sequence is CASSRGGTSGGTDTQYF. CDR3 sequence (DNA): TGTGCCAGCAGCCGAGGAGGGACTAGCGGGGGCACAGATACGCAGTATTTT.

The gene calls are TRBV29-1 and TRBJ1-2, with 7 bases fitting TRBD1. Trimming cost V 7 bases and J 2 bases; bases outside gene matches: 4. The V gene's germline CDR1 is SQVTM and CDR2 ANQGSEA. The CDR3 is 12 residues long. For the CDR3, the DNA is TGCAGCGGATCAGGGGGAAACTATGGCTACACCTTC. Translated, it gives CSGSGGNYGYTF.

This chain links TRBV7-6 with TRBJ1-6; maybe TRBD1 (6 bases). V lost 5 bases to trimming and J lost 5 bases, with 16 bases between them. The CDR3 consists of 16 residues. Germline V gives CDR1 SGHVS, CDR2 FNYEAQ. The CDR3 nucleotides are TGTGCCAGCAGCCCCCAATCCGGGACAAATAATTCACCCCTCCACTTT. Encoded protein: CASSPQSGTNNSPLHF.

The J gene is TRBJ1-1, the V gene TRBV10-2, with TRBD1 identical over 7 bases. The J segment lost 4 bases and the V segment lost 5 bases, leaving 7 bases of the junction unmatched. Germline CDR1 is WSHSY and CDR2 is SAAADI. This CDR3 has 14 residues. The CDR3 region has the DNA TGCGCCAGCAGTTTCGACAGGGTTGGCACTGAAGCTTTCTTT. Translated: CASSFDRVGTEAFF.

The chain carries TRBV7-8 and TRBJ1-5, with D unclear. V lost 1 base, J lost 7 bases, and 8 bases lay in between. This CDR3 spans 13 amino acids. Germline V gives CDR1 SGHVS, CDR2 FQNEAQ. CDR3 DNA sequence: TGTGCCAGCAGCTTAGGAAGCGCCCAGCCCCAGCATTTT. Translation gives CASSLGSAQPQHF.